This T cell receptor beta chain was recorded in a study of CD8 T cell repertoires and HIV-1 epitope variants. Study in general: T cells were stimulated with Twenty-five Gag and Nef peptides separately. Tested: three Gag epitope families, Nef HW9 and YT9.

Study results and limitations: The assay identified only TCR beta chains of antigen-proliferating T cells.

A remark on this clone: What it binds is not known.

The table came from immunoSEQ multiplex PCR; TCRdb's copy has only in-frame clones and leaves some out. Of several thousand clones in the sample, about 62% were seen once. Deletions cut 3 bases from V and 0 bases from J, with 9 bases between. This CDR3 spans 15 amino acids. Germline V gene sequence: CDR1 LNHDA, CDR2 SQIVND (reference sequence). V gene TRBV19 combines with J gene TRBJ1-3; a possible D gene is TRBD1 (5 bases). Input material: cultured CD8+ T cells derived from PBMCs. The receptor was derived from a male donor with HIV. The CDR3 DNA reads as TGTGCCAGTAGTATGGGGGAAAGCTCTGGAAACACCATATATTTT. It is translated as CASSMGESSGNTIYF. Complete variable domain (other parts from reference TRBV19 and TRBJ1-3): DGGITQSPKYLFRKEGQNVTLSCEQNLNHDAMYWYRQDPGQGLRLIYYSQIVNDFQKGDIAEGYSVSREKKESFPLTVTSAQKNPTAFYLCASSMGESSGNTIYFGEGSWLTVV.